The next 6 T cell receptor beta chains were all read from a single sample in a study of CD8+ T cells in alopecia areata. Stated treatment: oral pan-JAK inhibitor, 5-10 mg twice daily. In each case, RNA was isolated and then reverse transcribed into cDNA as the sequencing template. Produced via immunoSEQ multiplex PCR; TCRdb's table is partial and in-frame only. The sample yields under 200,000 clones, approximately 57% seen once. The material sequenced was CD4+ T cells sorted from blood, taken at week 24, from a patient treated with tofacitinib. The origin of the receptors is a human donor with alopecia areata.

This clone was recorded only once. The chain couples TRBV28 to TRBJ2-7; 9 bases line up with TRBD1. This CDR3 has 18 residues. Germline assignment: CDR1 MDHEN and CDR2 SYDVKM. Trimming cost V 8 bases and J 3 bases; bases outside gene matches: 20. In DNA, the CDR3 is TGTGCCAGCTTCCGGGACAGGGCAACACGGGACGGTATCTACGAGCAGTACTTC. It codes for CASFRDRATRDGIYEQYF.

The chain recombines TRBV5-1 with TRBJ2-7; the match to TRBD1 covers 8 bases. This CDR3 comprises 14 residues. CDR1 and CDR2 from the germline V gene are SGHRS and YFSETQ. V lost 4 bases and J lost 4; bases outside the gene matches: 7. This CDR3 reads CASSPGQGGYEQYF. In DNA form, the CDR3 reads TGCGCCAGCAGCCCCGGACAGGGTGGGTACGAGCAGTACTTC.

The chain links TRBV19 to TRBJ2-7, with D perhaps matching TRBD2 (6 bases). V shed 10 bases and J shed 7 bases, with 23 bases lying between them. Germline loops: CDR1 LNHDA, CDR2 SQIVND (reference sequence). The CDR3 totals 14 residues. CDR3 sequence (DNA): TGTGCCACCTCCGGGGCGGGGCAATCGGGAGAGCAGTACTTC. This sequence encodes CATSGAGQSGEQYF.

This clone was seen just once. V usage is TRBV5-6 and J usage is TRBJ2-2; 9 bases fit TRBD1. The V gene end was trimmed by 4 bases and the J gene end by 6 bases; junction bases not matched to a gene: 16. This CDR3 comprises 18 residues. Per the germline V gene, CDR1 is SGHDT and CDR2 is YYEEEE. The CDR3 loop reads CASSLLVQGTGKAGELFF. CDR3 sequence (DNA): TGTGCCAGCAGCCTCTTGGTGCAAGGGACAGGGAAGGCCGGGGAGCTGTTTTTT.

This clone was seen only a few times. The chain combines TRBV25-1 with TRBJ1-1; 7 positions agree with TRBD1. With V trimmed by 8 bases and J by 5 bases, 8 bases remained unmatched. Germline CDR1 MGHDK, CDR2 SYGVNS. This CDR3 contains 13 residues. The CDR3 loop reads CASATGVGTEAFF. As DNA, the CDR3 is TGTGCCAGCGCCACAGGGGTAGGGACTGAAGCTTTCTTT. Full variable domain (rest looked up from reference TRBV25-1 and TRBJ1-1): EADIYQTPRYLVIGTGKKITLECSQTMGHDKMYWYQQDPGMELHLIHYSYGVNSTEKGDLSSESTVSRIRTEHFPLTLESARPSHTSQYLCASATGVGTEAFFGQGTRLTVV.

The CDR3 protein is CASSVARYEQYF. The CDR3 nucleotides read TGTGCCAGCAGCGTAGCCAGGTACGAGCAGTACTTC. The chain joins TRBV9 to TRBJ2-7; no clear D. CDR1 is SGDLS and CDR2 is YYNGEE in the germline V gene. CDR3 length equals 12 residues. Trimming took off 0 bases at V and 4 bases at J, with 5 bases between the two ends.